The 31 T cell receptor beta chains reported below all come from one sample, sequenced in a study of cytomegalovirus exposure and HLA in healthy donors (dated by TCRdb to about 2017). Library generation was performed with the immunoSEQ multiplex PCR assay. A mixture of 60 forward primers for TCR Vbeta segments and 13 reverse primers for TCR Jbeta segments was used in the multiplex PCR. Entries here come from immuneACCESS through TCRdb and include only in-frame sequences with V and J called. Some clones fail to appear in such tables; in the studies checked, an unresolved V gene covers under half of the shortfall, and the cause of the remainder is unknown. For this sample the table gives roughly 200,000 clones, of which roughly four fifths were detected only once. 2.1% of the sample goes to the ten largest clones. The sample consisted of PBMCs. These receptors all come from a woman aged 25 to 39 in good health and CMV-seropositive.

The chain employs TRBV5-4 and TRBJ1-2, with 9 nucleotides matching TRBD1. This CDR3 is built from 14 residues. The germline V gene encodes CDR1 SGHNT and CDR2 YYREEE (reference sequence). The trim removed 4 bases at V and 5 bases at J, leaving 6 bases unmatched. CDR3 nucleotide sequence: TGTGCCAGCAGCGGGCCCGGACAGGGGTATGGCTACACCTTC. It is translated as CASSGPGQGYGYTF.

The rearrangement uses TRBV5-6 and TRBJ2-2; TRBD2 aligns across 11 bases. Trimming cost V 4 bases and J 7 bases; bases outside gene matches: 12. Germline V gene lookup returns CDR1 SGHDT and CDR2 YYEEEE. CDR3 size: 17 residues. In nucleotides, the CDR3 is TGTGCCAGCAGCCTTCTACTAGCGGGGGCGACCGACGGGGAGCTGTTTTTT. This codes for CASSLLLAGATDGELFF.

J is TRBJ2-7 and V is TRBV7-9, with 8 bases identical to TRBD1. The CDR3 totals 17 residues. CDR1 SEHNR and CDR2 FQNEAQ come from the germline V gene (reference sequence). V trimming: 5 bases; J trimming: 2 bases; junction bases outside the gene matches: 14. CDR3 nucleotide sequence: TGTGCCAGCAGCGCTAGAAGCGGACAGGGTGGAGCCTACGAGCAGTACTTC. Translation: CASSARSGQGGAYEQYF.

This chain connects TRBV7-7 to TRBJ2-5; 7 bases are shared with TRBD2. CDR3 length: 16 residues. The germline V gene encodes CDR1 SSHAT and CDR2 FNYEAQ (reference sequence). V shed 2 bases and J 1 base; nucleotides not matched to a gene: 7. CDR3 region: CASSLRFASGQETQYF. The CDR3, as DNA: TGTGCCAGCAGCTTAAGGTTTGCTAGCGGCCAAGAGACCCAGTACTTC.

The CDR3 sequence: CASSYTSGSGELFF. CDR3 nucleotide sequence: TGTGCCAGCAGTTACACGTCGGGGTCCGGGGAGCTGTTTTTT. This rearrangement joins TRBV6-5 to TRBJ2-2, with a possible D match to TRBD2 (5 bases). The germline CDR1 and CDR2 sequences are MNHEY and SVGAGI. With 2 bases removed from V and 6 bases from J, the gap between germline ends came to 10 bases. The CDR3 sequence is 14 residues long.

The V gene is TRBV5-1, the J gene TRBJ1-4; D possibly corresponds to TRBD1 (5 bases). The V gene's germline CDR1 is SGHRS and CDR2 YFSETQ. The CDR3 has 16 amino acids. Trimming took off 2 bases at V and 1 base at J, with 12 bases between the two ends. The CDR3 here is CASSFSGFITNEKLFF. In DNA form, the CDR3 reads TGCGCCAGCAGCTTTTCAGGGTTTATAACTAATGAAAAACTGTTTTTT.

This clone was counted only a few times. The chain couples TRBV7-9 to TRBJ1-2; 7 bases line up with TRBD1. The CDR3 sequence is 15 residues long. V trimming: 3 bases; J trimming: 4 bases; junction bases outside the gene matches: 8. The germline V gene encodes CDR1 SEHNR and CDR2 FQNEAQ (reference sequence). The CDR3 DNA reads as TGTGCCAGCAGCTTCCCTCTGACAGGGAGCTATGGCTACACCTTC. It encodes CASSFPLTGSYGYTF.

J is TRBJ1-3 and V is TRBV7-9; D possibly corresponds to TRBD1 (6 bases). CDR3 length: 15 residues. The ends were cut back, 3 bases at V and 2 bases at J, with 11 bases in the middle. Germline values: CDR1 SEHNR, CDR2 FQNEAQ (reference sequence). CDR3 coding DNA: TGTGCCAGCAGCTTCACACAGGGTGCTGGAAACACCATATATTTT. Amino acid sequence: CASSFTQGAGNTIYF.

This chain links TRBV29-1 with TRBJ2-7; the D gene is possibly TRBD2 (5 bases). Trimming cost V 4 bases and J 0 bases, with 7 bases left between them. Germline assignment: CDR1 SQVTM and CDR2 ANQGSEA. The CDR3 totals 12 residues. This CDR3 is CSVGADSYEQYF. CDR3 sequence (DNA): TGCAGCGTTGGAGCGGACTCCTACGAGCAGTACTTC.

This clone was found once. This sequence joins TRBV7-2 and TRBJ2-7; TRBD2 aligns across 7 bases. The V and J ends lost 0 bases and 3 bases, in that order; junction bases with no gene match: 2. Germline CDR1 reads SGHTA; CDR2 reads FQGNSA. The CDR3 contains 14 residues. The CDR3 loop reads CASSLARGIYEQYF. CDR3 coding DNA: TGTGCCAGCAGCTTAGCGCGGGGGATCTACGAGCAGTACTTC. Based on the CDR3 plus reference TRBV7-2 and TRBJ2-7, the full variable domain is GAGVSQSPSNKVTEKGKDVELRCDPISGHTALYWYRQSLGQGLEFLIYFQGNSAPDKSGLPSDRFSAERTGGSVSTLTIQRTQQEDSAVYLCASSLARGIYEQYFGPGTRLTVT.

A single count supports this clone. The V call is TRBV7-9, the J call TRBJ2-7; possibly TRBD2 for D (5 bases). This CDR3 region has 12 residues. The germline gives CDR1 SEHNR, CDR2 FQNEAQ (reference sequence). V lost 3 bases and J 3 bases, leaving 6 bases between the germline ends. The DNA of the CDR3 is TGTGCCAGCAGCTTCGGGGTCTACGAGCAGTACTTC. Translation gives CASSFGVYEQYF.

The chain links TRBV5-5 to TRBJ2-3, with 7 bases lining up with TRBD2. The CDR3 is 17 residues long. The V gene's germline CDR1 is SGHKS and CDR2 YYEKEE (reference sequence). Germline trimming cut 3 bases from V and 5 bases from J; bases unmatched to any gene: 15. The CDR3 loop is CASSSTRLAGVEDTQYF. CDR3 DNA sequence: TGTGCCAGCAGCTCCACCCGGCTTGCGGGAGTCGAAGATACGCAGTATTTT.

The chain combines TRBV28 with TRBJ1-1; TRBD1 matches 9 bases. Germline-derived CDR1 and CDR2 are MDHEN and SYDVKM. The CDR3 totals 12 residues. The CDR3 sequence is CAGTGLNTEAFF. As DNA, the CDR3 is TGTGCAGGGACAGGGTTGAACACTGAAGCTTTCTTT.

The chain combines TRBV28 with TRBJ2-2; D is undetermined. Trimming shortened V by 1 base and J by 2 bases, and 11 bases separated the two germline ends. This CDR3 is built from 16 residues. From germline, CDR1 is MDHEN and CDR2 SYDVKM. CDR3 residues: CASSLFPAENTGELFF. CDR3 nucleotides: TGTGCCAGCAGTTTATTTCCCGCAGAAAACACCGGGGAGCTGTTTTTT.

This rearrangement joins TRBV5-1 to TRBJ2-5; no reliable D call. Germline V lookup: CDR1 SGHRS, CDR2 YFSETQ. The V and J ends lost 0 bases and 5 bases respectively, with 11 bases between them. The length of the CDR3 is 14 residues. CDR3: CASSLAGQRETQYF. The CDR3, as DNA: TGCGCCAGCAGCTTGGCGGGTCAGCGTGAGACCCAGTACTTC.

To note about this clone: The same CDR3 is also encoded by other DNA sequences in this sample. V gene TRBV18 combines with J gene TRBJ1-1; D gene ambiguous. The CDR3 has 13 amino acids. Per the germline V gene, CDR1 is KGHSH and CDR2 is LQKENI. The V gene lost 2 bases and the J gene lost 8 bases, with 12 bases spanning the gap. The CDR3 region has the DNA TGTGCCAGCTCACCAAACGGGAGGACCGAAGCTTTCTTT. Protein product: CASSPNGRTEAFF. The whole variable domain, filled in from reference TRBV18 and TRBJ1-1, reads NAGVMQNPRHLVRRRGQEARLRCSPMKGHSHVYWYRQLPEEGLKFMVYLQKENIIDESGMPKERFSAEFPKEGPSILRIQQVVRGDSAAYFCASSPNGRTEAFFGQGTRLTVV.

This sequence joins TRBV28 and TRBJ1-4; weak D call: TRBD1 (6 bases). Germline V gene data show CDR1 as MDHEN and CDR2 as SYDVKM. V was shortened by 6 bases and J by 0 bases, with 14 bases between the two germline ends. This CDR3 is built from 16 residues. CDR3: CASRHHRATTNEKLFF. DNA for the CDR3: TGTGCCAGCAGGCACCACAGGGCAACAACTAATGAAAAACTGTTTTTT.

The rearrangement links TRBV7-9 to TRBJ1-2, with D possibly matching TRBD1 (5 bases). V gave up 5 bases and J gave up 4 bases, with 14 bases separating them. This CDR3 is built from 14 residues. Germline lookup yields CDR1 SEHNR and CDR2 FQNEAQ (reference sequence). CDR3 amino acids: CASSIGALIYGYTF. The CDR3 DNA sequence: TGTGCCAGCAGCATTGGGGCGCTCATCTATGGCTACACCTTC.

This clone appeared once. This chain connects TRBV29-1 to TRBJ2-1; 10 bases are shared with TRBD2. This CDR3 is 13 amino acids long. J lost 10 bases, V lost 5 bases, and 8 bases had no gene match. Germline CDR1 reads SQVTM; CDR2 reads ANQGSEA. CDR3 in amino acids: CSVWARTSGEQFF. As DNA, the CDR3 is TGCAGCGTTTGGGCCAGGACTAGCGGCGAGCAGTTCTTC.

This clone appeared a single time. The chain combines TRBV29-1 with TRBJ2-1, with 9 bases lining up with TRBD1. This CDR3 is 13 amino acids long. V was clipped by 7 bases and J by 5 bases; unmatched bases: 6. In germline, CDR1 is SQVTM, CDR2 ANQGSEA. DNA of the CDR3: TGCAGCGCCGGGACAGGGTGTAACAATGAGCAGTTCTTC. This codes for CSAGTGCNNEQFF.

J is TRBJ1-5 and V is TRBV2, with no clear D. Germline V gene sequence: CDR1 SNHLY, CDR2 FYNNEI. CDR3 length: 13 residues. V lost 7 bases to trimming and J lost 0 bases, with 7 bases between them. The DNA of the CDR3 is TGTGCCAGCACGACTGATAGCAATCAGCCCCAGCATTTT. Amino acid sequence: CASTTDSNQPQHF.

This clone appeared a few times. The V gene is TRBV19, the J gene TRBJ1-1; maybe TRBD1 (6 bases). Germline lookup yields CDR1 LNHDA and CDR2 SQIVND (reference sequence). The germline V and J ends were trimmed by 3 bases and 5 bases, with 22 bases remaining between them. The CDR3 extends over 17 amino acids. The CDR3 reads CASSIWGPAMRGTEAFF. The CDR3 coding sequence is TGTGCCAGTAGTATTTGGGGACCCGCCATGAGGGGGACTGAAGCTTTCTTT.

The gene calls are TRBV19 and TRBJ2-1, with TRBD2 identical over 8 bases. After removal of 3 bases from V and 4 bases from J, the junction contained 17 bases not matched to a gene. CDR1 and CDR2 from the germline V gene are LNHDA and SQIVND (reference sequence). The CDR3 has 19 amino acids. The CDR3 spells CASSIPLNQPGGPYNEQFF. DNA for the CDR3: TGTGCCAGTAGTATTCCCCTTAATCAACCGGGAGGGCCTTACAATGAGCAGTTCTTC.

This chain joins TRBV5-4 and TRBJ2-7; 7 positions agree with TRBD2. V was clipped by 0 bases and J by 0 bases; unmatched bases: 9. Germline V CDR1 and CDR2: SGHNT, YYREEE (reference sequence). CDR3 length: 17 amino acids. This chain's CDR3 is CASSLGGLGGGSYEQYF. CDR3 coding DNA: TGTGCCAGCAGCTTGGGGGGTTTGGGCGGGGGCTCCTACGAGCAGTACTTC.

This clone has just a few counts. This chain links TRBV4-3 with TRBJ2-5, with 8 nucleotides matching TRBD2. CDR3 length: 14 residues. Germline V gene data show CDR1 as LGHNA and CDR2 as YSLEER. With 4 bases clipped from V and 7 bases from J, the junction kept 8 bases outside the gene matches. CDR3 nucleotide sequence: TGCGCCAGCAGCCCCCTAGCGGGTCCGGGGACCCAGTACTTC. Protein: CASSPLAGPGTQYF.

The chain recombines TRBV4-3 with TRBJ2-5, with TRBD2 as a possible D gene (5 bases). The germline gives CDR1 LGHNA, CDR2 YSLEER. The V end was cut by 0 bases, the J end by 5 bases, with 22 bases between. This CDR3 has 18 amino acids. CDR3 amino acids: CASSQDPGGPRYGETQYF. CDR3 nucleotides: TGCGCCAGCAGCCAAGACCCAGGAGGCCCGCGGTATGGGGAGACCCAGTACTTC.

This clone was counted a few times. This chain uses TRBV28 with TRBJ2-3; maybe TRBD2 (5 bases). The CDR3 covers 14 residues. Germline assignment: CDR1 MDHEN and CDR2 SYDVKM. Trimming shortened V by 2 bases and J by 7 bases, and 13 bases separated the two germline ends. The CDR3 is CASSLGLTLNTQYF. DNA of the CDR3: TGTGCCAGCAGTTTAGGACTCACGTTAAATACGCAGTATTTT. The full variable domain, in which reference TRBV28 and TRBJ2-3 provide the parts outside the CDR3, is DVKVTQSSRYLVKRTGEKVFLECVQDMDHENMFWYRQDPGLGLRLIYFSYDVKMKEKGDIPEGYSVSREKKERFSLILESASTNQTSMYLCASSLGLTLNTQYFGPGTRLTVL.

The chain uses TRBV7-6 and TRBJ1-4; D is perhaps TRBD1 (5 bases). Germline V gene data show CDR1 as SGHVS and CDR2 as FNYEAQ. Deletions cut 0 bases from V and 8 bases from J, with 13 bases between. This CDR3 has 15 residues. CDR3 DNA: TGTGCCAGCAGCTTAGCAGGGGAGGCCGAAGAAAAACTGTTTTTT. Its translation: CASSLAGEAEEKLFF.

This chain uses TRBV7-3 with TRBJ2-7, with 8 bases matching TRBD2. Germline values: CDR1 SGHTA, CDR2 FQGTGA. Trimming at V came to 5 bases and at J to 2 bases, leaving 8 bases not matched to a gene. This CDR3 region has 15 residues. CDR3 in amino acids: CASSLLADPAYEQYF. CDR3 sequence (DNA): TGTGCCAGCAGCCTACTAGCGGACCCAGCCTACGAGCAGTACTTC.

The chain is built from TRBV28 and TRBJ1-2, with TRBD1 matching 8 bases. Losses at the gene ends were 2 bases for V and 5 bases for J; bases not matched to a gene: 7. This CDR3 has 15 amino acids. Germline values: CDR1 MDHEN, CDR2 SYDVKM. CDR3 DNA: TGTGCCAGCAGTTTAAGCAGGGGGCGCGGTTATGGCTACACCTTC. Translation gives CASSLSRGRGYGYTF.

The chain joins TRBV5-4 to TRBJ2-2; 10 positions agree with TRBD1. The CDR3 is made up of 16 amino acids. CDR1 and CDR2 from the germline V gene are SGHNT and YYREEE (reference sequence). Losses at the gene ends were 4 bases for V and 3 bases for J; bases not matched to a gene: 6. The CDR3 DNA follows: TGTGCCAGCAGCGCCCGGGACAGGGGAGACACCGGGGAGCTGTTTTTT. This encodes CASSARDRGDTGELFF. The full variable domain, with the rest looked up from reference TRBV5-4 and TRBJ2-2, is ETGVTQSPTHLIKTRGQQVTLRCSSQSGHNTVSWYQQALGQGPQFIFQYYREEENGRGNFPPRFSGLQFPNYSSELNVNALELDDSALYLCASSARDRGDTGELFFGEGSRLTVL.